Following are 20 T cell receptor beta chains from one sample sequenced in a study of response to subunit inactivated influenza vaccine. TCRdb fed the RT-PCR reads into MiXCR, producing one record per CDR3 protein. The sample has fewer than 750,000 distinct CDR3 sequences; less than 15% are singletons. Specimen: PBMCs from blood, collected 11 to 12 days after vaccination. These receptors originate from a man between 50 and 59 years old who received an inactivated influenza vaccine.

The V gene is TRBV12-3 or TRBV12-4, the J gene TRBJ1-6; 7 nucleotides align to TRBD1. The V gene end was trimmed by 6 bases and the J gene end by 0 bases; junction bases not matched to a gene: 8. CDR3 length equals 17 residues. CDR3 sequence reads: CASSQGVVSSYNSPLHF. DNA for the CDR3: TGTGCCAGCAGCCAGGGGGTGGTGAGCTCCTATAATTCACCCCTCCACTTT.

The chain couples TRBV27 to TRBJ2-3, with no clear D. Trimming took 4 bases from V and 0 from J, leaving 8 bases between them. Germline assignment: CDR1 MNHEY and CDR2 SMNVEV (reference sequence). The CDR3 totals 14 residues. The CDR3 is CASSSLTSTDTQYF. The CDR3 DNA sequence: TGTGCCAGCAGTTCACTCACTAGCACAGATACGCAGTATTTT.

This clonotype turned up a few times. This sequence joins TRBV10-3 and TRBJ2-1; D is ambiguous. This CDR3 has 12 amino acids. The ends were cut back, 6 bases at V and 0 bases at J, with 3 bases in the middle. CDR1 is ENHRY and CDR2 is SYGVKD in the germline V gene. This chain's CDR3 is CAIRSSYNEQFF. As DNA, the CDR3 is TGTGCCATCAGGAGCTCCTACAATGAGCAGTTCTTC.

The J gene is TRBJ1-4, the V gene TRBV5-1, with D hard to call. Trimming took off 0 bases at V and 5 bases at J, with 8 bases between the two ends. CDR1 SGHRS and CDR2 YFSETQ come from the germline V gene. The CDR3 is 14 amino acids. The DNA for the CDR3 is TGCGCCAGCAGCTTGGGGGCGCCAAATGAAAAACTGTTTTTT. It translates to CASSLGAPNEKLFF.

This clonotype was seen at least ten times. The V gene is TRBV7-2, the J gene TRBJ2-1, with D hard to call. Trimming cost V 1 base and J 1 base, with 8 bases left between them. Germline loops: CDR1 SGHTA, CDR2 FQGNSA. CDR3 length equals 15 residues. This chain's CDR3 is CASSLDRSSYNEQFF. CDR3 DNA sequence: TGTGCCAGCAGCTTAGATCGTAGTTCCTACAATGAGCAGTTCTTC.

The chain carries TRBV12-3 or TRBV12-4 and TRBJ1-1; D remains ambiguous. V lost 9 bases and J 0 bases, leaving 5 bases between the germline ends. CDR3 length: 11 amino acids. As DNA, the CDR3 is TGTGCCAGTGGGATGAACACTGAAGCTTTCTTT. Its translation is CASGMNTEAFF.

This clonotype was detected a few times. The V call is TRBV27, the J call TRBJ2-2; TRBD1 matches 7 bases. CDR1 MNHEY and CDR2 SMNVEV come from the germline V gene (reference sequence). V shed 4 bases, J shed 4 bases, and the junction held 6 bases outside the gene matches. This CDR3 comprises 15 residues. This CDR3 reads CASSSTGQLTGELFF. The CDR3 bases are TGTGCCAGCAGTTCGACGGGACAGCTCACCGGGGAGCTGTTTTTT.

The genes are TRBV6-1 and TRBJ2-5, with D hard to call. CDR3 length: 14 amino acids. V was pared by 4 bases and J by 2 bases, with 11 bases between. The germline V gene has CDR1 MNHNS and CDR2 SASEGT. The CDR3 sequence is CASSVRQAQETQYF. The CDR3 DNA reads as TGTGCCAGCAGTGTTCGGCAGGCGCAAGAGACCCAGTACTTC.

This clonotype was detected a few times. The rearrangement uses TRBV4-1 and TRBJ2-1, with a possible D match to TRBD2 (7 bases). CDR3 length: 14 amino acids. The V gene's germline CDR1 is MGHRA and CDR2 YSYEKL. The ends were cut back, 0 bases at V and 7 bases at J, with 10 bases in the middle. CDR3 nucleotide sequence: TGCGCCAGCAGCCAAGAAGGGGGGGGGAATGAGCAGTTCTTC. Amino acid sequence: CASSQEGGGNEQFF.

The sample holds many counts of this clonotype. The J gene is TRBJ1-4, the V gene TRBV20-1, with D hard to call. Germline CDR1 is DFQATT and CDR2 is SNEGSKA (reference sequence). The CDR3 is 14 amino acids. Trimming removed 1 base at V and 4 bases at J, with 10 bases between. In nucleotides, the CDR3 is TGCAGTGCTAGAGGAGGCTACGGTAATGAAAAACTGTTTTTT. Translation gives CSARGGYGNEKLFF.

V gene TRBV6-5 combines with J gene TRBJ2-1, with D tentatively TRBD1 (5 bases). With 0 bases removed from V and 7 bases from J, the gap between germline ends came to 10 bases. The germline V gene has CDR1 MNHEY and CDR2 SVGAGI. There are 14 residues in the CDR3. The CDR3 here is CASSYSAGRNEQFF. The CDR3 nucleotides read TGTGCCAGCAGTTACTCCGCAGGGCGAAATGAGCAGTTCTTC.

This clonotype was counted a few times. The V gene is TRBV7-8, the J gene TRBJ1-4; TRBD1 matches 8 bases. The germline CDR1 and CDR2 sequences are SGHVS and FQNEAQ. With 0 bases clipped from V and 4 bases from J, the junction kept 4 bases outside the gene matches. CDR3 size: 16 residues. The CDR3 region has the DNA TGTGCCAGCAGCTTAGCGTCGGGACAGGATAATGAAAAACTGTTTTTT. Protein: CASSLASGQDNEKLFF. The variable domain in full, with the rest retrieved from reference TRBV7-8 and TRBJ1-4, is GAGVSQSPRYKVAKRGQDVALRCDPISGHVSLFWYQQALGQGPEFLTYFQNEAQLDKSGLPSDRFFAERPEGSVSTLKIQRTQQEDSAVYLCASSLASGQDNEKLFFGSGTQLSVL.

This chain uses TRBV19 with TRBJ2-5, with TRBD2 matching over 11 bases. V was clipped by 1 base and J by 4 bases; unmatched bases: 8. Germline V lookup: CDR1 LNHDA, CDR2 SQIVND (reference sequence). The CDR3 length is 17 residues. CDR3 sequence (DNA): TGTGCCAGTAGTATAGGATTAGCGGGGGGGCCCAGAGAGACCCAGTACTTC. Translating gives CASSIGLAGGPRETQYF.

The chain employs TRBV12-3 or TRBV12-4 and TRBJ1-2; possibly TRBD1 for D (5 bases). Trimming removed 3 bases from V and 8 bases from J, with 13 bases in between. The CDR3 length is 13 residues. CDR3 bases: TGTGCCAGCAGTTTGGAGGCAGGGAAGGGCTACACCTTC. Residues: CASSLEAGKGYTF.

The chain has TRBV11-2 and TRBJ2-7; no clear D. The V and J ends lost 1 base and 6 bases respectively, with 7 bases between them. CDR3 length: 12 residues. From germline, CDR1 is SGHAT and CDR2 FQNNGV. As DNA, the CDR3 is TGTGCCAGCAGCTTAGGCTGGGCCGAGCAGTACTTC. This gives the protein CASSLGWAEQYF.

The chain couples TRBV24-1 to TRBJ1-2, with D tentatively TRBD1 (6 bases). Trimming took 4 bases from V and 4 from J, leaving 12 bases between them. The CDR3 length is 14 residues. Germline CDR1 reads KGHDR; CDR2 reads SFDVKD. DNA for the CDR3: TGTGCCACCAGTGACCTTGGACAGTCCTATGGCTACACCTTC. It encodes CATSDLGQSYGYTF.

This clonotype was detected only a few times. This CDR3 reads CASSLYSGPSYEQYF. Written as DNA, the CDR3 is TGTGCCAGCAGTTTATACTCGGGCCCTTCCTACGAGCAGTACTTC. The gene calls are TRBV28 and TRBJ2-7, with D uncertain. Per the germline V gene, CDR1 is MDHEN and CDR2 is SYDVKM. Trimming removed 1 base at V and 1 base at J, with 11 bases between. This CDR3 comprises 15 residues.

The chain joins TRBV14 to TRBJ2-7; D is possibly TRBD2 (6 bases). Per germline, CDR1 SGHDN and CDR2 FVKESK. Trimming stripped 4 bases from V and 3 bases from J, with 13 bases between. The CDR3 totals 14 residues. The CDR3: CASSRGTLGYEQYF. The CDR3 DNA is TGTGCCAGCAGCCGCGGGACTCTGGGCTACGAGCAGTACTTC.

The rearrangement uses TRBV4-3 and TRBJ2-5; D is undetermined. V gave up 0 bases and J gave up 3 bases, with 11 bases separating them. The CDR3 extends over 15 amino acids. Germline CDR1 and CDR2: LGHNA and YSLEER. This CDR3 reads CASSQDLAAEETQYF. DNA for the CDR3: TGCGCCAGCAGCCAAGATTTGGCAGCTGAAGAGACCCAGTACTTC.

This clonotype was seen more than once but under ten times. V gene TRBV2 combines with J gene TRBJ2-1; the match to TRBD2 covers 10 bases. The germline V gene has CDR1 SNHLY and CDR2 FYNNEI. The CDR3 has 14 amino acids. The V gene end was trimmed by 8 bases and the J gene end by 6 bases; junction bases not matched to a gene: 7. The CDR3 here is CASDGLADTNEQFF. Here the CDR3 DNA reads TGTGCCAGCGACGGACTAGCGGACACCAATGAGCAGTTCTTC.